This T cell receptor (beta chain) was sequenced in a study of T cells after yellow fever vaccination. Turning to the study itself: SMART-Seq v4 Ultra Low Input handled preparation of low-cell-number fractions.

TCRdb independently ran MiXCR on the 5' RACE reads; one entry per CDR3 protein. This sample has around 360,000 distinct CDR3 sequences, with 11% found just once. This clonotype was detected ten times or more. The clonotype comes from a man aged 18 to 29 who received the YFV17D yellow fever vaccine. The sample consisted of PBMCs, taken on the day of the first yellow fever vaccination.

The CDR3: CASSLETATNEKLFF. CDR3 coding DNA: TGCGCCAGCAGCTTGGAGACAGCAACTAATGAAAAACTGTTTTTT. V usage is TRBV5-1 and J usage is TRBJ1-4; D is possibly TRBD1 (5 bases). The V end lost 0 bases, the J end lost 0 bases, and 6 bases lay between the germline ends. The CDR3 runs to 15 residues. Germline loops: CDR1 SGHRS, CDR2 YFSETQ. Full variable domain (missing parts from reference TRBV5-1 and TRBJ1-4): KAGVTQTPRYLIKTRGQQVTLSCSPISGHRSVSWYQQTPGQGLQFLFEYFSETQRNKGNFPGRFSGRQFSNSRSEMNVSTLELGDSALYLCASSLETATNEKLFFGSGTQLSVL.